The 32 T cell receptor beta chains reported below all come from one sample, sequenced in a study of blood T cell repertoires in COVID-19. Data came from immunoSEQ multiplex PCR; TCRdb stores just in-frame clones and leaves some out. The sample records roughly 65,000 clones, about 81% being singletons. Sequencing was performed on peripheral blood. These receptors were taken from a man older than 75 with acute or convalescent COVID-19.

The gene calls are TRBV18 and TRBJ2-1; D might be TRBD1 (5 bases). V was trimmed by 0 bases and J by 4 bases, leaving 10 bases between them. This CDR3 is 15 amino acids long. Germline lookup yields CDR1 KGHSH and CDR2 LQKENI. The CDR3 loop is CASSPPGPGYNEQFF. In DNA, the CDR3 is TGTGCCAGCTCACCACCGGGGCCAGGGTACAATGAGCAGTTCTTC.

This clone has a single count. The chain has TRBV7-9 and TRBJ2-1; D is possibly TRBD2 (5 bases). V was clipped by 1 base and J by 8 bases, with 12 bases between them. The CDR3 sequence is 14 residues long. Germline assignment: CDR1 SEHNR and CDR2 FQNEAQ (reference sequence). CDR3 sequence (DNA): TGTGCCAGCAGCTTAGTATGGGAGACACATGAGCAGTTCTTC. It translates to CASSLVWETHEQFF.

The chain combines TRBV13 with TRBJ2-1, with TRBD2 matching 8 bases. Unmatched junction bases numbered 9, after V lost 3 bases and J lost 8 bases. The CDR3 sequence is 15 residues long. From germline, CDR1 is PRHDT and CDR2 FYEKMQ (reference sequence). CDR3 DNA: TGTGCCAGCAGCTTTCGGGCAAGCGGGAGCCATGAGCAGTTCTTC. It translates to CASSFRASGSHEQFF.

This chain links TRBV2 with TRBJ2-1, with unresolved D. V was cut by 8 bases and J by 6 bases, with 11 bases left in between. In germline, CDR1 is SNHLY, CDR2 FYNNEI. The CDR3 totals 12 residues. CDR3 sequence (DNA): TGTGCCAGCCGTCTTAGCAGCAATGAGCAGTTCTTC. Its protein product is CASRLSSNEQFF.

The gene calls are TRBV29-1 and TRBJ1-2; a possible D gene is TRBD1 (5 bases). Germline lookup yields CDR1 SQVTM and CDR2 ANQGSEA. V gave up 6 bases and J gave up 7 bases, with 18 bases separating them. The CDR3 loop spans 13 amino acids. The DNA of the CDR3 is TGCAGCGTCGGCGGGGCAGGGTTGGGTGGCTACACCTTC. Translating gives CSVGGAGLGGYTF.

The CDR3 loop is CASSQVQTGTAFRKLFF. In DNA, the CDR3 is TGCGCCAGCAGCCAAGTCCAAACCGGGACAGCGTTCCGAAAACTGTTTTTT. V gene TRBV4-1 combines with J gene TRBJ1-4, with 7 nucleotides matching TRBD1. The J segment lost 10 bases and the V segment lost 1 base, leaving 15 bases of the junction unmatched. CDR1 and CDR2 (germline): MGHRA, YSYEKL. The CDR3 is 17 amino acids.

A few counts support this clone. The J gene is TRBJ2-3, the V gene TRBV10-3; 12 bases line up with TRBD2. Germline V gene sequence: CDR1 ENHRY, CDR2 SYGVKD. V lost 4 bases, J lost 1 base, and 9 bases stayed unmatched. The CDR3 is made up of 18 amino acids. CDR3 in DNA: TGTGCCATCAGTGTCGGTCTAGCGGGGGGGAAAGGCACAGATACGCAGTATTTT. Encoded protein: CAISVGLAGGKGTDTQYF.

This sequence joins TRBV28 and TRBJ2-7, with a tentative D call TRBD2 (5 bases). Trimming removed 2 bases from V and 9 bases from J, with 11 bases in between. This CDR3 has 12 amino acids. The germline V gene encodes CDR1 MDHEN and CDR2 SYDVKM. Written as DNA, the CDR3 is TGTGCCAGCAGTTTAGCGGGCCGGGGGCAGTACTTC. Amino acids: CASSLAGRGQYF.

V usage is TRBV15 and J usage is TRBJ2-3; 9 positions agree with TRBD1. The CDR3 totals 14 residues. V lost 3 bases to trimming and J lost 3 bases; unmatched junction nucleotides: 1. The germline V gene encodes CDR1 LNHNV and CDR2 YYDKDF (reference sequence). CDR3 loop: CATSRGQGTDTQYF. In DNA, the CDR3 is TGTGCCACCAGCAGGGGACAGGGAACAGATACGCAGTATTTT.

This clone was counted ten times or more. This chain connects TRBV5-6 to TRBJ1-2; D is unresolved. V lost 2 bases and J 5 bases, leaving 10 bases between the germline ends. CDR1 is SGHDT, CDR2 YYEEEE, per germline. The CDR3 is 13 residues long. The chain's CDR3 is CASSFPGLYGYTF. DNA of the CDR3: TGTGCCAGCAGCTTTCCAGGACTATATGGCTACACCTTC.

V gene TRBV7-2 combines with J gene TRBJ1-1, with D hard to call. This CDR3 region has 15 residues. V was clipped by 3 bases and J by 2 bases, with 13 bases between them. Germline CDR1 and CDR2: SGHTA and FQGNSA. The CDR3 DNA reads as TGTGCCAGCAGCTTCGAGGGAGGGATCAACACTGAAGCTTTCTTT. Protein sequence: CASSFEGGINTEAFF.

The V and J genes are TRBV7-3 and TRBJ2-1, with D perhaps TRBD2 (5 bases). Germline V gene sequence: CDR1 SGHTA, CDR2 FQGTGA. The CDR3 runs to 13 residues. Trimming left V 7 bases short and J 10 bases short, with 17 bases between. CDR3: CASNPDGSGEQFF. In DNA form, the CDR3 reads TGTGCCAGCAACCCGGACGGCTCGGGGGAGCAGTTCTTC.

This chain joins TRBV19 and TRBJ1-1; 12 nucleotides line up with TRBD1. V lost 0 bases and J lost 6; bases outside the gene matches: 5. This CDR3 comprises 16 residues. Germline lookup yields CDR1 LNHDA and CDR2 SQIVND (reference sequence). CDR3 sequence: CASSIDPGQGAAEAFF. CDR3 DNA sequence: TGTGCCAGTAGTATAGATCCGGGACAGGGGGCCGCTGAAGCTTTCTTT.

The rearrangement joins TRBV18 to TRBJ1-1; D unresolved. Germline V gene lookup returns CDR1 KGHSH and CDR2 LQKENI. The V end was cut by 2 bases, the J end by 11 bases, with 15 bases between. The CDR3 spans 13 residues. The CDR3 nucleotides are TGTGCCAGCTCACCATCACCGGGTGGTGTGGCTTTCTTT. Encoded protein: CASSPSPGGVAFF.

The DNA for the CDR3 is TGTGCCAGCAGCCTATCAGGGATCTTGGCCAATGAGCAGTTCTTC. Its protein is CASSLSGILANEQFF. The chain employs TRBV11-3 and TRBJ2-1; weak D call: TRBD1 (5 bases). Trimming took off 5 bases at V and 6 bases at J, with 17 bases between the two ends. Per the germline V gene, CDR1 is SGHNT and CDR2 is YENEEA. The CDR3 length is 15 residues.

In DNA form, the CDR3 reads TGTGCCAGCAGCTTCTCCGGGGGTTCACCCCTCCACTTT. Protein product: CASSFSGGSPLHF. This rearrangement joins TRBV5-5 to TRBJ1-6; tentatively, D is TRBD1 (5 bases). The germline V gene has CDR1 SGHKS and CDR2 YYEKEE (reference sequence). V dropped 2 bases and J dropped 9 bases, with 9 bases sitting between them. The CDR3 totals 13 residues.

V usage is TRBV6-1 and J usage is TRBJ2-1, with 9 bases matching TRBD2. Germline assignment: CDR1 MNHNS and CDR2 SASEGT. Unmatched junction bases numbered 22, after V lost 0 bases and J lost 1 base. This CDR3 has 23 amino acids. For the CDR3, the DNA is TGTGCCAGCAGTGAAGCAGGACCAGGGTTGGTAGCGGGGGAACCCGATTCCTACAATGAGCAGTTCTTC. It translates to CASSEAGPGLVAGEPDSYNEQFF.

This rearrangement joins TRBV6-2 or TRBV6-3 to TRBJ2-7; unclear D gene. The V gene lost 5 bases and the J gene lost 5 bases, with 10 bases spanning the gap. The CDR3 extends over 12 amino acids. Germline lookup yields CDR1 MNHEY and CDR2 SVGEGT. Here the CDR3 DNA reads TGTGCCAGCAGTGTAGGAGAAGACGAGCAGTACTTC. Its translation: CASSVGEDEQYF.

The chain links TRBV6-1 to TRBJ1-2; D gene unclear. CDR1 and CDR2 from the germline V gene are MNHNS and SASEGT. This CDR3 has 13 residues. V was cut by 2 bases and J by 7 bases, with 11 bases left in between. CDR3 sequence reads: CASSENREGGYTF. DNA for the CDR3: TGTGCCAGCAGTGAAAACCGGGAGGGTGGCTACACCTTC.

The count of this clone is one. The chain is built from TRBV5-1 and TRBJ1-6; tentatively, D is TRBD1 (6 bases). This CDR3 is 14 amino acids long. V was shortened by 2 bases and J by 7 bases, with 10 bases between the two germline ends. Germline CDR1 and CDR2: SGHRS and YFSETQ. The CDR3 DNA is TGCGCCAGCAGCTTTAACAGGGAAAATTCACCCCTCCACTTT. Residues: CASSFNRENSPLHF.

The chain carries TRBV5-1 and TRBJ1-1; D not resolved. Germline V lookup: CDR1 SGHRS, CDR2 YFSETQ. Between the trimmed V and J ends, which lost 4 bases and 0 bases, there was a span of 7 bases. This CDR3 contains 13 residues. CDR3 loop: CASSQEVNTEAFF. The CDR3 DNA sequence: TGCGCCAGCAGCCAGGAAGTGAACACTGAAGCTTTCTTT.

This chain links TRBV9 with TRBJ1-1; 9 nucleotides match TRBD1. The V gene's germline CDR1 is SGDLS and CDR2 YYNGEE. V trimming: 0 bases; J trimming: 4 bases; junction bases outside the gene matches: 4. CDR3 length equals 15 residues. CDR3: CASSVGGTGFTEAFF. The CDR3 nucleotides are TGTGCCAGCAGCGTAGGTGGGACAGGGTTCACTGAAGCTTTCTTT.

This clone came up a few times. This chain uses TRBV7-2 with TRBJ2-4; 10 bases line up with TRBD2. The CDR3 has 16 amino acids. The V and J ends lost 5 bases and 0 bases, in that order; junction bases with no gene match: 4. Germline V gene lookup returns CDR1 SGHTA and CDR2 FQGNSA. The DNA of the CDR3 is TGTGCCAGCAGCCAAGCGGGAGGGGTAGCCAAAAACATTCAGTACTTC. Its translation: CASSQAGGVAKNIQYF. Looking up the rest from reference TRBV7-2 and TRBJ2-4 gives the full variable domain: GAGVSQSPSNKVTEKGKDVELRCDPISGHTALYWYRQSLGQGLEFLIYFQGNSAPDKSGLPSDRFSAERTGGSVSTLTIQRTQQEDSAVYLCASSQAGGVAKNIQYFGAGTRLSVL.

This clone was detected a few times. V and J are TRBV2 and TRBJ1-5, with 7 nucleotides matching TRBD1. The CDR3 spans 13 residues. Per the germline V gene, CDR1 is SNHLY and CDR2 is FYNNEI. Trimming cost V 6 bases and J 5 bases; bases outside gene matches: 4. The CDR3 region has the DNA TGTGCCAGCAGGTACAGGGGAGATCAGCCCCAGCATTTT. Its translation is CASRYRGDQPQHF.

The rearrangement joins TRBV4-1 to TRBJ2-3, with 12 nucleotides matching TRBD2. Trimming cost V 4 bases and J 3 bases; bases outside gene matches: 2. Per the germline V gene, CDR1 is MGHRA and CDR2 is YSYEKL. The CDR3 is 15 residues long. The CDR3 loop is CASSPTSGGTDTQYF. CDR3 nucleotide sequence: TGCGCCAGCAGCCCTACTAGCGGGGGGACAGATACGCAGTATTTT.

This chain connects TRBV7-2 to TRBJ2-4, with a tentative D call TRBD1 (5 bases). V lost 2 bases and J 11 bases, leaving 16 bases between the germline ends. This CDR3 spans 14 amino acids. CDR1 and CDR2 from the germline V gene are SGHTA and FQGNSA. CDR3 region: CASSLLPGSGVQYF. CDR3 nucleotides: TGTGCCAGCAGCTTATTGCCAGGGTCTGGCGTTCAGTACTTC.

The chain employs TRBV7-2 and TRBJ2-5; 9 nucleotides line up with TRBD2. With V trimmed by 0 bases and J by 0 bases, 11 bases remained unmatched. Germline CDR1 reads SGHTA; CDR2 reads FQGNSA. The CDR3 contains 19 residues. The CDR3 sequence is CASSLARLAGGGNQETQYF. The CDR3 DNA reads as TGTGCCAGCAGCTTAGCCCGATTGGCGGGGGGGGGTAACCAAGAGACCCAGTACTTC. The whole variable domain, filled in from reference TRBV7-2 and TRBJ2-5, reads GAGVSQSPSNKVTEKGKDVELRCDPISGHTALYWYRQSLGQGLEFLIYFQGNSAPDKSGLPSDRFSAERTGGSVSTLTIQRTQQEDSAVYLCASSLARLAGGGNQETQYFGPGTRLLVL.

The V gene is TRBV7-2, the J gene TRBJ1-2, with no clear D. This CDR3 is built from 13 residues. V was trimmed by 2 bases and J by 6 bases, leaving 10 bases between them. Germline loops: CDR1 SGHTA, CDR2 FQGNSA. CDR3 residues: CASSLMGLNGYTF. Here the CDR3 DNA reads TGTGCCAGCAGCTTAATGGGCTTGAATGGCTACACCTTC. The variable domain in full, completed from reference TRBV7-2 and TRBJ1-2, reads GAGVSQSPSNKVTEKGKDVELRCDPISGHTALYWYRQSLGQGLEFLIYFQGNSAPDKSGLPSDRFSAERTGGSVSTLTIQRTQQEDSAVYLCASSLMGLNGYTFGSGTRLTVV.

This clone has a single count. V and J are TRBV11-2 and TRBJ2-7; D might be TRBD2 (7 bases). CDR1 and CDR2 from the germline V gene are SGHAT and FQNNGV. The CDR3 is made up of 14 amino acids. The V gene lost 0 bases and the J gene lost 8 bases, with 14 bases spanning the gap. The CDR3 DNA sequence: TGTGCCAGCAGCTTAGACGGGGGGCTTATGAAGCAGTACTTC. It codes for CASSLDGGLMKQYF.

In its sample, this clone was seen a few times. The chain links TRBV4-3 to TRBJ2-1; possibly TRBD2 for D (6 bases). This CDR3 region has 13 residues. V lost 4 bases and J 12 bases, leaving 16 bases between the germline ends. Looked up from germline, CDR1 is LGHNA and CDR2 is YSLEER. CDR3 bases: TGCGCCAGCAGCCCGGTCGGGAGCGTATCGCAGTTCTTC. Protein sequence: CASSPVGSVSQFF.

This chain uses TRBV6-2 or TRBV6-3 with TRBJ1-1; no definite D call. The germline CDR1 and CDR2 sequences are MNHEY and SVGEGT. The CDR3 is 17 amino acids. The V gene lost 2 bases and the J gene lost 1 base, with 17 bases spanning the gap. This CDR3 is CASSYDPGGPGNTEAFF. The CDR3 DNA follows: TGTGCCAGCAGTTACGACCCAGGCGGGCCAGGGAACACTGAAGCTTTCTTT.

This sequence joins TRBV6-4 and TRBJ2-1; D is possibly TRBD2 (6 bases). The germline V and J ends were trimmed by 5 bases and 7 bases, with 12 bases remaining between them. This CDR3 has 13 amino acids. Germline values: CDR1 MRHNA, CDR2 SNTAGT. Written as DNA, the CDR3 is TGTGCCAGCAGTTGGAGGGGCGGGAATGAGCAGTTCTTC. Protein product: CASSWRGGNEQFF.